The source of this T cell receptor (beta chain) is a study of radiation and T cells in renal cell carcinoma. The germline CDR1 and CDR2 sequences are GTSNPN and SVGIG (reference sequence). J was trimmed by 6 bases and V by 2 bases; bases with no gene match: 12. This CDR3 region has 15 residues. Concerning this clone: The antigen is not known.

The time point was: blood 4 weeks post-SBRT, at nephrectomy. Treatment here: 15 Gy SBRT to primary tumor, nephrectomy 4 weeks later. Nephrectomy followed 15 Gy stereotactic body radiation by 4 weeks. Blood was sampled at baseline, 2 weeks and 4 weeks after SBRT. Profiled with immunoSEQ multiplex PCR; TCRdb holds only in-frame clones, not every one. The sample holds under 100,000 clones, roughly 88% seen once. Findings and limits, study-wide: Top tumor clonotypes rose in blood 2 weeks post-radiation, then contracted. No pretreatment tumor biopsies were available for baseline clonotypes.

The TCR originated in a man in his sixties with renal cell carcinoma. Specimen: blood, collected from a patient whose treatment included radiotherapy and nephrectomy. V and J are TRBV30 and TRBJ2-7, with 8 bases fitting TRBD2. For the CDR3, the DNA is TGTGCCTGGAGTACCTACGAGGCGGGAGGATCCGAGCAGTACTTC. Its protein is CAWSTYEAGGSEQYF. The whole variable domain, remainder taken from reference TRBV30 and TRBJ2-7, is SQTIHQWPATLVQPVGSPLSLECTVEGTSNPNLYWYRQAAGRGLQLLFYSVGIGQISSEVPQNLSASRPQDRQFILSSKKLLLSDSGFYLCAWSTYEAGGSEQYFGPGTRLTVT.